This paragraph reports one T cell receptor beta chain. Its antigen is currently unknown. Repertoires were generated with immunoSEQ multiplex PCR, while TCRdb's copy carries only in-frame clones and drops some. This sample has 100,000 or so clones, with more than 85% found just once. Pooled in the analysis were second doses at about 4 or about 12 weeks. These data are taken from a study of T cell responses to AZD1222 COVID-19 vaccine. General study findings and limits: Close to half of all spike-specific TCRs reportedly target regions of the variants that are unmutated. Distributed over spike, vaccine-associated CD4 TCRs predominated at 160-218 and 743-854.

Looked up from germline, CDR1 is SGHTA and CDR2 is FQGNSA. Trimming took 5 bases from V and 4 from J, leaving 17 bases between them. This CDR3 contains 15 residues. The chain couples TRBV7-2 to TRBJ1-1; the D gene is possibly TRBD1 (5 bases). The clonotype comes from an adult who received the AZD1222 COVID-19 vaccine. The input for sequencing was peripheral blood, taken 28 days after the second AZD1222 dose. CDR3 nucleotide sequence: TGTGCCAGCAGCCTAATGCCGGTGGGGGGCACTGAAGCTTTCTTT. Its protein is CASSLMPVGGTEAFF.